This T cell receptor beta chain came from a study of cytomegalovirus exposure and HLA in healthy donors. Primers for the PCR totalled 60 Vbeta and 13 Jbeta. Profiling relied on immunoSEQ multiplex PCR, and the TCRdb table lists in-frame clones only, not all of them. The sample shows 120,000 or so clones, 80% of them seen only once. This CDR3 has 19 residues. Deletions cut 4 bases from V and 1 base from J, with 23 bases between. Germline V CDR1 and CDR2: SGHAT, FQNNGV. The chain joins TRBV11-2 to TRBJ1-5; D unresolved. The sequenced sample was PBMCs. The source is a young man in good health and CMV-seronegative. The CDR3 sequence: CASSSDEGSQDLSNQPQHF. CDR3 sequence (DNA): TGTGCCAGCAGCTCCGACGAGGGCAGCCAGGATTTAAGCAATCAGCCCCAGCATTTT.